This T cell receptor (beta chain) was retrieved from a study of blood T cell repertoires in COVID-19. Background on the study: Cohort 3 donors counted as recovered after two negative PCRs, clearance, or resolved symptoms. The cDNA or gDNA used as material had been derived from T cells, B-cell-depleted T cells, or PBMCs.

Enrollees, about 18 to 90 years old, lived in roughly 24 US areas. The study assigned cohorts using participant-reported clinical history. Produced via immunoSEQ multiplex PCR; TCRdb's table is partial and in-frame only. The sample lists over 110,000 clones, over 75% occurring once. Looked up from germline, CDR1 is SGHNT and CDR2 is YYREEE (reference sequence). V was clipped by 4 bases and J by 5 bases; unmatched bases: 2. The CDR3 extends over 15 amino acids. The sequencing input was PBMCs or T cells enriched from blood (not recorded which). The origin of this receptor is a man aged 45-60 years in a cohort exposed to, infected with or recovered from COVID-19 (not recorded which). The chain is built from TRBV5-4 and TRBJ2-3; 15 bases fit TRBD2. The CDR3 DNA follows: TGTGCCAGCAGCCCGGGACTAGCGGGAGGAGATACGCAGTATTTT. Its protein is CASSPGLAGGDTQYF.